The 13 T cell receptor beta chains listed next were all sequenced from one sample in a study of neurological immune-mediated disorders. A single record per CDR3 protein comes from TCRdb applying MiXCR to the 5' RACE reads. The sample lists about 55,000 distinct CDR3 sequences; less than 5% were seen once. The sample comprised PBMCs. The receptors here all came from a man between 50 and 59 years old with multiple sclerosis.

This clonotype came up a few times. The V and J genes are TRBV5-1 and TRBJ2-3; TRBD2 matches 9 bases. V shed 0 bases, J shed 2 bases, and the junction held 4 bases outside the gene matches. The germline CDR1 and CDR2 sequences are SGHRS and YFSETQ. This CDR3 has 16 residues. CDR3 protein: CASSLASSGDTDTQYF. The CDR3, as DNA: TGCGCCAGCAGCTTGGCCTCTAGCGGGGACACAGATACGCAGTATTTT.

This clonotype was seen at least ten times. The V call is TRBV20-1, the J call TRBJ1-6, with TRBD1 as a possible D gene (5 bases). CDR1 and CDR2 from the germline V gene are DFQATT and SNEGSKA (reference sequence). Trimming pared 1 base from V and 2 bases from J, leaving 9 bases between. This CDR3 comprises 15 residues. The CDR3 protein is CSARVPGTYNSPLHF. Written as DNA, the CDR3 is TGCAGTGCTAGAGTGCCAGGGACCTATAATTCACCCCTCCACTTT.

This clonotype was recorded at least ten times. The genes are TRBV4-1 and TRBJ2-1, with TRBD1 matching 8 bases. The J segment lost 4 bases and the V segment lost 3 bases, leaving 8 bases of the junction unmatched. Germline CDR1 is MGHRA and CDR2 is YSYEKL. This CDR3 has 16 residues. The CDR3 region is CASSQEAGGNYNEQFF. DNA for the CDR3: TGCGCCAGCAGCCAGGAAGCAGGGGGCAATTACAATGAGCAGTTCTTC.

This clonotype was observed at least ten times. CDR3 bases: TGCAGCGGAGGAGGGGACACTGAAGCTTTCTTT. It specifies CSGGGDTEAFF. The chain combines TRBV29-1 with TRBJ1-1; the D gene is possibly TRBD1 (5 bases). Germline CDR1 SQVTM, CDR2 ANQGSEA. The V end was cut by 7 bases, the J end by 3 bases, with 9 bases between. This CDR3 contains 11 residues.

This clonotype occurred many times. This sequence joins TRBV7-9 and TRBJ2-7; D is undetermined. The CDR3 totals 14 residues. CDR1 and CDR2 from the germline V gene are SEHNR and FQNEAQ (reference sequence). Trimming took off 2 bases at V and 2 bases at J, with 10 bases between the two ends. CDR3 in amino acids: CASSLRPETYEQYF. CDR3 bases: TGTGCCAGCAGCTTAAGGCCGGAAACCTACGAGCAGTACTTC.

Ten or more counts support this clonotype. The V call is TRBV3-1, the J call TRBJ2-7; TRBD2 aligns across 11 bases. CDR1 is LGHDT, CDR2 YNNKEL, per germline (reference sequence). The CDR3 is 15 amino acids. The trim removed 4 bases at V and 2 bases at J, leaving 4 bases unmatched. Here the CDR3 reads CASSPLAGGAYEQYF. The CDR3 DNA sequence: TGTGCCAGCAGCCCTCTAGCGGGAGGAGCCTACGAGCAGTACTTC.

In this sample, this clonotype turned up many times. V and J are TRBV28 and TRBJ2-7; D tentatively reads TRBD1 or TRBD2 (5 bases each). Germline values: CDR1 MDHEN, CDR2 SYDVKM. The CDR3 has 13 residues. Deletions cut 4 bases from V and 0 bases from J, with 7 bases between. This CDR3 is CASSYGTSYEQYF. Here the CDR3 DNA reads TGTGCCAGCAGTTACGGGACCTCCTACGAGCAGTACTTC.

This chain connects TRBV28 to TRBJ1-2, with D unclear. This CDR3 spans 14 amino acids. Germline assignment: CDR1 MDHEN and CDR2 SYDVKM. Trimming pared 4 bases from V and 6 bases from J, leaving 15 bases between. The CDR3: CASSSDPLMNGYTF. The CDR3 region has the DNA TGTGCCAGCAGTTCCGACCCCCTAATGAATGGCTACACCTTC.

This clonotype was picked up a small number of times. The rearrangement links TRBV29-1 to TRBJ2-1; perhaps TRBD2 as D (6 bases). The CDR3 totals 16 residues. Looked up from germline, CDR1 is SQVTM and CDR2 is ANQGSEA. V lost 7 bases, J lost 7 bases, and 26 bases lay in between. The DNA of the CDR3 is TGCAGCGGCCGGCCAGGGTGGGGACTCACTCGGAATGAGCAGTTCTTC. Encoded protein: CSGRPGWGLTRNEQFF.

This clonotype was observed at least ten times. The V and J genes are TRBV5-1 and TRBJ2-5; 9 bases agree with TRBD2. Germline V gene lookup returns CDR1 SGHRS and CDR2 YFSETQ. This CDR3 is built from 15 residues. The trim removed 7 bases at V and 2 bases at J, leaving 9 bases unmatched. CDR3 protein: CASGSSGIQQETQYF. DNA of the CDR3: TGCGCCAGCGGCTCTAGCGGGATACAACAAGAGACCCAGTACTTC.

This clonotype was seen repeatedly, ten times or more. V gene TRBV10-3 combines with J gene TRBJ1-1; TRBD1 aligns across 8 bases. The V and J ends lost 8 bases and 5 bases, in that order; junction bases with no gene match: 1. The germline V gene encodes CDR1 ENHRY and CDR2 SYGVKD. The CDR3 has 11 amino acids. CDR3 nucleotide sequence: TGTGCCATCGGACAGGGAACTGAAGCTTTCTTT. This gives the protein CAIGQGTEAFF.

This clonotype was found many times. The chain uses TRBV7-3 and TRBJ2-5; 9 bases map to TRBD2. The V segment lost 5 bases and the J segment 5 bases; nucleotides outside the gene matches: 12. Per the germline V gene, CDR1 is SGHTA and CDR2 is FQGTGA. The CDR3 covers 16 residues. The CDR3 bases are TGTGCCAGCAGCGAATGGGGTAGCGGGAGCGGTGAGACCCAGTACTTC. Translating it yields CASSEWGSGSGETQYF.

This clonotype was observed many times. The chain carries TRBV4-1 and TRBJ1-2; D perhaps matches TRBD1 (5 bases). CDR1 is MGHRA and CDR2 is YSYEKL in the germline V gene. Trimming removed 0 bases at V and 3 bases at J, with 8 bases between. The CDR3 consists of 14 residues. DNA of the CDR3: TGCGCCAGCAGCCAAGAGGCCAGGGACTATGGCTACACCTTC. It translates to CASSQEARDYGYTF.